At least ten counts were recorded for the clone carrying this T cell receptor (beta chain). Its antigen is still unknown. This specimen comes from a study of Graves' ophthalmopathy and Graves' hyperthyroidism. RNA transcripts yielded amplified TCR beta CDR3 regions. HTBI primers primed a first-round RT-PCR, and a second-round multiplex PCR followed. TCRdb analysed the multiplex PCR reads with MiXCR anew, one entry per CDR3 protein. The sample lists approximately 1.2 million distinct CDR3 sequences, 35% to 45% occurring once. Exclusion covered patients with other autoimmune diseases or uncontrolled infections (as well as pregnancy or lactation). Orbital computed tomography, together with clinical symptoms, serum thyroxine, TRAb and thyroid ultrasound, was used for diagnosis. V dropped 5 bases and J dropped 0 bases, with 10 bases sitting between them. CDR1 and CDR2 (germline): SEHNR, FQNEAQ (reference sequence). The CDR3 runs to 14 residues.

Study-level results: The model flagged ophthalmopathy progression at 65% to 71% sensitivity and under 75% specificity. Appearing in blood as well were most expanded thyroid clonotypes above 0.001 frequency.

This clonotype originated in an adult man with Graves' hyperthyroidism. Sequenced: peripheral blood or thyroid tissue (not recorded which). V and J are TRBV7-9 and TRBJ2-5, with D maybe TRBD2 (6 bases). The CDR3 here is CASSSSGYQETQYF. The CDR3 DNA reads as TGTGCCAGCAGCAGTAGCGGCTACCAAGAGACCCAGTACTTC.